This T cell receptor (beta chain) derives from a study of shared clonotypes between healthy human individuals. It was CD45RO-negative cells, positively selected for CCR7, that made up naive CD8 cells, with terminally differentiated effector memory CD45RA+ cells excluded. With 3 bases clipped from V and 10 bases from J, the junction kept 7 bases outside the gene matches. Germline V lookup: CDR1 MNHEY, CDR2 SVGAGI. The CDR3 covers 14 residues. Some clones are missing from TCRdb's copy, which holds only in-frame ones; the method was immunoSEQ multiplex PCR. The table shows some 2 million clones, with about 95% occurring only once.

The chain is built from TRBV6-5 and TRBJ2-1; TRBD2 matches at 9 bases. Sequenced input: naive CD8+ T cells sorted from blood. The sequence came from a man between 18 and 29 years old in good health. CDR3 protein: CASSYMGGREEQFF. The CDR3 region has the DNA TGTGCCAGCAGTTATATGGGCGGGAGGGAGGAGCAGTTCTTC.